This T cell receptor beta chain emerged from a study of blood T cell repertoires in COVID-19. For the study at large: The United States, Italy and Spain were the sources of the acute and convalescent COVID-19 samples. Sample material is recorded as cDNA or gDNA derived from T cells, B-cell-depleted T cells, or PBMCs.

In the original processing: Reference gene primers were amplified, and this amplification served to estimate nucleated cell counts. Here immunoSEQ multiplex PCR was the method, and the copy in TCRdb shows in-frame clones only, minus some. The V and J calls and clone size come from that table; D and trimming were worked out from the DNA. The table lists 120,000 or so clones, roughly 87% of them singletons, with about 5% in the top ten. The CDR3 has 14 amino acids. The V end was cut by 5 bases, the J end by 6 bases, with 13 bases between. Germline values: CDR1 SGHVS, CDR2 FNYEAQ. This sequence was found in a human donor in a cohort sampled during active COVID-19. The V and J genes are TRBV7-6 and TRBJ2-2; weak D call: TRBD1 (5 bases). Material: peripheral blood. The CDR3 loop is CASSATEAAGELFF. In DNA, the CDR3 is TGTGCCAGCAGCGCGACAGAGGCGGCCGGGGAGCTGTTTTTT. Variable domain in full (rest from reference TRBV7-6 and TRBJ2-2): GAGVSQSPRYKVTKRGQDVALRCDPISGHVSLYWYRQALGQGPEFLTYFNYEAQQDKSGLPNDRFSAERPEGSISTLTIQRTEQRDSAMYRCASSATEAAGELFFGEGSRLTVL.